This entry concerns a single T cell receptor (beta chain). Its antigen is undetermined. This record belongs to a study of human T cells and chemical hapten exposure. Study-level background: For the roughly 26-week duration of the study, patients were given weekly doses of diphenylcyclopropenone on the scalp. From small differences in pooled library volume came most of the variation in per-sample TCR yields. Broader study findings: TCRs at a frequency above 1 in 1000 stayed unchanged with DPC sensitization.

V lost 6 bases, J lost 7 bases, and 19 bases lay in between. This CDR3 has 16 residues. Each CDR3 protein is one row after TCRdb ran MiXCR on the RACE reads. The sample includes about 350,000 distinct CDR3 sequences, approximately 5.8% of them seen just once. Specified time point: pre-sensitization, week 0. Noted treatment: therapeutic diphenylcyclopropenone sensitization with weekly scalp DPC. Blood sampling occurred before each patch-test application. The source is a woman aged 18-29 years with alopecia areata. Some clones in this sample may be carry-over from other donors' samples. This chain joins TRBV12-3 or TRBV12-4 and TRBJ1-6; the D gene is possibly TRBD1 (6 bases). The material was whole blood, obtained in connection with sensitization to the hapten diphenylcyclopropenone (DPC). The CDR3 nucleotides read TGTGCCAGCAGCTCTATTTGGGGGGCGAGGAATTCACCCCTCCACTTT. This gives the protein CASSSIWGARNSPLHF.